The 21 T cell receptor beta chains below all came from one sample that was sequenced in a study of breast tumors, draining lymph nodes, adjacent tissues (dated by TCRdb to the mid-2010s). The library relied on multiplex PCR. Sequencing was performed on an Illumina HiSeq 2000. TCRdb reworked the public reads: Q25 trimming with fastp, MiXCR clone assembly, productive beta chains retained. Every CDR3 protein is listed once, alongside the most common genes and DNA of its rows. This sample holds over 100,000 distinct CDR3 sequences; 20% to 25% were observed only once. Just over 2.5% of the sample comes from the top ten. The axillary draining lymph nodes of breast cancer patients were the source of the lymph node samples. The material sequenced was axillary lymph node tissue. The receptors were sampled from a female donor with breast cancer. Some clones in this sample may be carry-over from other donors' samples.

At least ten counts were recorded for this clonotype. This chain uses TRBV5-4 with TRBJ1-3; 9 nucleotides align to TRBD1. Germline V gene data show CDR1 as SGHNT and CDR2 as YYREEE (reference sequence). The CDR3 length is 16 residues. V shed 0 bases, J shed 4 bases, and the junction held 5 bases outside the gene matches. The CDR3 DNA follows: TGTGCCAGCAGCTTGGCCGGGACAGGGAGCGGAAACACCATATATTTT. This translates into CASSLAGTGSGNTIYF.

This clonotype was found many times. This sequence joins TRBV19 and TRBJ2-1; D gene ambiguous. Trimming pared 3 bases from V and 13 bases from J, leaving 16 bases between. This CDR3 is 13 amino acids long. Germline CDR1 and CDR2: LNHDA and SQIVND (reference sequence). DNA for the CDR3: TGTGCCAGTAGTATTCAGGTAGGAGACAATCAGTTCTTC. Its translation: CASSIQVGDNQFF.

This clonotype was found many times. V and J are TRBV29-1 and TRBJ2-5; a weak D match, TRBD1 (5 bases). Per the germline V gene, CDR1 is SQVTM and CDR2 is ANQGSEA. V dropped 0 bases and J dropped 2 bases, with 13 bases sitting between them. The CDR3 has 15 residues. CDR3: CSVEDLSGSQETQYF. The CDR3 DNA reads TGCAGCGTTGAAGATCTGTCAGGGTCACAAGAGACCCAGTACTTC.

Regarding this clonotype: A much bigger clone sits one base away, suggesting this may be a read error. This CDR3 reads CASSLAFSYNKQFF. CDR3 nucleotides: TGTGCCAGTAGCTTAGCGTTCTCCTACAATAAGCAGTTCTTC. The chain links TRBV19 to TRBJ2-1, with TRBD2 as a possible D gene (5 bases). This CDR3 has 14 amino acids. The germline gives CDR1 LNHDA, CDR2 SQIVND (reference sequence). The whole variable domain, remainder taken from reference TRBV19 and TRBJ2-1, is DGGITQSPKYLFRKEGQNVTLSCEQNLNHDAMYWYRQDPGQGLRLIYYSQIVNDFQKGDIAEGYSVSREKKESFPLTVTSAQKNPTAFYLCASSLAFSYNKQFFGPGTRLTVL.

This clonotype was detected ten times or more. The rearrangement uses TRBV29-1 and TRBJ2-5; the D call may be TRBD1 or TRBD2 (5 bases each). The germline CDR1 and CDR2 sequences are SQVTM and ANQGSEA. The V end lost 6 bases, the J end lost 7 bases, and 12 bases lay between the germline ends. The CDR3 spans 11 residues. The CDR3 DNA is TGCAGCGTGGACAACGGGGCGACCCAGTACTTC. Translating gives CSVDNGATQYF.

This clonotype was seen a few times. The chain uses TRBV4-1 and TRBJ2-3; the D is unclear. V lost 0 bases and J 0 bases, leaving 10 bases between the germline ends. The CDR3 is 16 amino acids. Per germline, CDR1 MGHRA and CDR2 YSYEKL. The CDR3 reads CASSQDISSSTDTQYF. The CDR3 nucleotides are TGCGCCAGCAGCCAAGATATCAGTTCTAGCACAGATACGCAGTATTTT.

Only a few counts were recorded for this clonotype. Mismatch with germline at one junction end may stem from a read error. The J gene is TRBJ2-1, the V gene TRBV3-1; maybe TRBD2 (5 bases). Germline V CDR1 and CDR2: LGHDT, YNNKEL (reference sequence). This CDR3 spans 14 amino acids. The CDR3 DNA follows: TGTGCCAGCAGCACAAGAGGCGACTACAATGGGCAGTTCTTC. Amino acids: CASSTRGDYNGQFF.

This clonotype was picked up many times. The V and J genes are TRBV18 and TRBJ2-5; tentatively, D is TRBD1 (5 bases). Trimming took off 6 bases at V and 1 base at J, with 9 bases between the two ends. The CDR3 has 13 amino acids. Germline CDR1 reads KGHSH; CDR2 reads LQKENI. This CDR3 is CASSLDIQETQYF. The DNA of the CDR3 is TGTGCCAGCTCCCTGGACATCCAAGAGACCCAGTACTTC.

This clonotype appeared many times. J is TRBJ2-1 and V is TRBV6-2 or TRBV6-3, with 11 bases fitting TRBD2. The length of the CDR3 is 16 residues. From germline, CDR1 is MNHEY and CDR2 SVGEGT. V gave up 4 bases and J gave up 7 bases; unmatched junction bases: 9. CDR3: CASSWTTSGRANEQFF. The DNA for the CDR3 is TGTGCCAGCAGTTGGACCACTAGCGGGAGAGCGAATGAGCAGTTCTTC.

In this sample, this clonotype turned up many times. The chain employs TRBV7-2 and TRBJ2-2; TRBD2 matches 9 bases. Germline loops: CDR1 SGHTA, CDR2 FQGNSA. With V trimmed by 6 bases and J by 4 bases, 0 bases remained unmatched. The CDR3 runs 13 residues. This chain's CDR3 is CASRTSGTGELFF. The CDR3 bases are TGTGCCAGCAGGACTAGCGGCACCGGGGAGCTGTTTTTT.

The gene calls are TRBV7-9 and TRBJ2-5; 7 bases are a match to TRBD2. J gave up 4 bases and V 5 bases, and 10 bases lay outside the gene matches. The CDR3 extends over 15 amino acids. In germline, CDR1 is SEHNR, CDR2 FQNEAQ (reference sequence). For the CDR3, the DNA is TGTGCCAGCAGCCCGAACGGGGGGACCCCAGAGACCCAGTACTTC. Translated: CASSPNGGTPETQYF. Using reference TRBV7-9 and TRBJ2-5 for the parts outside the CDR3, the full variable domain is DTGVSQNPRHKITKRGQNVTFRCDPISEHNRLYWYRQTLGQGPEFLTYFQNEAQLEKSRLLSDRFSAERPKGSFSTLEIQRTEQGDSAMYLCASSPNGGTPETQYFGPGTRLLVL.

This clonotype was observed many times. The V and J genes are TRBV20-1 and TRBJ2-3; no clear D. V lost 0 bases and J lost 0, with 10 bases in between. Germline CDR1 and CDR2: DFQATT and SNEGSKA (reference sequence). This CDR3 is built from 15 residues. The CDR3 region is CSARDVATSTDTQYF. The CDR3 DNA reads as TGCAGTGCTAGAGATGTGGCAACTAGCACAGATACGCAGTATTTT.

This clonotype was observed a few times. The chain is built from TRBV12-3 or TRBV12-4 and TRBJ2-5; tentatively, D is TRBD1 or TRBD2 (5 bases each). The germline V and J ends were trimmed by 4 bases and 3 bases, with 9 bases remaining between them. The CDR3 is made up of 13 amino acids. CDR3: CASSSGTEETQYF. The CDR3 DNA is TGTGCCAGCAGTTCCGGGACGGAAGAGACCCAGTACTTC.

As regards this clonotype: A much bigger clone sits one base away, suggesting this may be a read error. This chain joins TRBV5-4 and TRBJ2-7; 7 bases fit TRBD1. With V trimmed by 3 bases and J by 5 bases, 8 bases remained unmatched. The CDR3 consists of 14 residues. CDR1 SGHNT and CDR2 YYREEE come from the germline V gene (reference sequence). CDR3 nucleotide sequence: TGTGCCAGCAGCTCGGCCGGGACAGATGACGAGCAGTACTTC. It yields the protein CASSSAGTDDEQYF.

This clonotype was observed at least ten times. This chain links TRBV19 with TRBJ2-3, with TRBD2 matching 10 bases. The germline gives CDR1 LNHDA, CDR2 SQIVND (reference sequence). The CDR3 spans 16 residues. The ends lost 1 base at V and 1 base at J; junction bases unmatched: 2. CDR3 nucleotide sequence: TGTGCCAGTAGTATAGCCGGGACTAGCGGCACAGATACGCAGTATTTT. Amino acid sequence: CASSIAGTSGTDTQYF.

In this sample, this clonotype turned up many times. In DNA, the CDR3 is TGTGCCAGCAGAACCGGGGCCCTCCCTATGCAGTATTTT. Translation: CASRTGALPMQYF. This rearrangement joins TRBV2 to TRBJ2-3, with D perhaps assigned TRBD1 or TRBD2 (5 bases each). The CDR3 extends over 13 amino acids. Germline V gives CDR1 SNHLY, CDR2 FYNNEI. Trimming took off 6 bases at V and 11 bases at J, with 18 bases between the two ends.

There are many counts of this clonotype. The chain is built from TRBV19 and TRBJ2-3; 13 bases line up with TRBD2. Germline lookup yields CDR1 LNHDA and CDR2 SQIVND (reference sequence). V lost 1 base and J lost 3; bases outside the gene matches: 4. CDR3 length: 17 residues. CDR3 nucleotides: TGTGCCAGTAGTATAGGGACTAGCGGGAGACTAACAGATACGCAGTATTTT. Its translation is CASSIGTSGRLTDTQYF.

This chain links TRBV19 with TRBJ2-2; 8 bases fit TRBD1. This CDR3 contains 18 residues. Looked up from germline, CDR1 is LNHDA and CDR2 is SQIVND (reference sequence). The junction had 9 bases not matched to a gene; V was cut back by 2 bases and J by 1 base. The CDR3 reads CASSIRRQGAQNTGELFF. DNA for the CDR3: TGTGCCAGTAGTATAAGGAGGCAGGGGGCGCAGAACACCGGGGAGCTGTTTTTT.

The table lists this clonotype with many counts. This rearrangement joins TRBV7-9 to TRBJ1-4; D is uncertain. Per the germline V gene, CDR1 is SEHNR and CDR2 is FQNEAQ (reference sequence). The germline V and J ends were trimmed by 2 bases and 3 bases, with 4 bases remaining between them. The CDR3 is 13 amino acids. The CDR3 bases are TGTGCCAGCAGCTTAACAGCTAATGAAAAACTGTTTTTT. Its translation is CASSLTANEKLFF.

V and J are TRBV6-5 and TRBJ2-2, with D perhaps matching TRBD1 (6 bases). V lost 7 bases, J lost 2 bases, and 14 bases lay in between. The CDR3 contains 15 residues. Germline CDR1 is MNHEY and CDR2 is SVGAGI. In nucleotides, the CDR3 is TGTGCCAGCAATCCCAACAGGGTCAACACCGGGGAGCTGTTTTTT. Amino acid sequence: CASNPNRVNTGELFF.

This clonotype was recorded many times. The CDR3 loop is CASVGNQETQYF. The CDR3 coding sequence is TGTGCCAGCGTTGGGAACCAAGAGACCCAGTACTTC. This rearrangement joins TRBV6-6 to TRBJ2-5; D ambiguous. The germline V and J ends were trimmed by 8 bases and 0 bases, with 7 bases remaining between them. Germline values: CDR1 MNHNY, CDR2 SVGAGI (reference sequence). This CDR3 region has 12 residues.